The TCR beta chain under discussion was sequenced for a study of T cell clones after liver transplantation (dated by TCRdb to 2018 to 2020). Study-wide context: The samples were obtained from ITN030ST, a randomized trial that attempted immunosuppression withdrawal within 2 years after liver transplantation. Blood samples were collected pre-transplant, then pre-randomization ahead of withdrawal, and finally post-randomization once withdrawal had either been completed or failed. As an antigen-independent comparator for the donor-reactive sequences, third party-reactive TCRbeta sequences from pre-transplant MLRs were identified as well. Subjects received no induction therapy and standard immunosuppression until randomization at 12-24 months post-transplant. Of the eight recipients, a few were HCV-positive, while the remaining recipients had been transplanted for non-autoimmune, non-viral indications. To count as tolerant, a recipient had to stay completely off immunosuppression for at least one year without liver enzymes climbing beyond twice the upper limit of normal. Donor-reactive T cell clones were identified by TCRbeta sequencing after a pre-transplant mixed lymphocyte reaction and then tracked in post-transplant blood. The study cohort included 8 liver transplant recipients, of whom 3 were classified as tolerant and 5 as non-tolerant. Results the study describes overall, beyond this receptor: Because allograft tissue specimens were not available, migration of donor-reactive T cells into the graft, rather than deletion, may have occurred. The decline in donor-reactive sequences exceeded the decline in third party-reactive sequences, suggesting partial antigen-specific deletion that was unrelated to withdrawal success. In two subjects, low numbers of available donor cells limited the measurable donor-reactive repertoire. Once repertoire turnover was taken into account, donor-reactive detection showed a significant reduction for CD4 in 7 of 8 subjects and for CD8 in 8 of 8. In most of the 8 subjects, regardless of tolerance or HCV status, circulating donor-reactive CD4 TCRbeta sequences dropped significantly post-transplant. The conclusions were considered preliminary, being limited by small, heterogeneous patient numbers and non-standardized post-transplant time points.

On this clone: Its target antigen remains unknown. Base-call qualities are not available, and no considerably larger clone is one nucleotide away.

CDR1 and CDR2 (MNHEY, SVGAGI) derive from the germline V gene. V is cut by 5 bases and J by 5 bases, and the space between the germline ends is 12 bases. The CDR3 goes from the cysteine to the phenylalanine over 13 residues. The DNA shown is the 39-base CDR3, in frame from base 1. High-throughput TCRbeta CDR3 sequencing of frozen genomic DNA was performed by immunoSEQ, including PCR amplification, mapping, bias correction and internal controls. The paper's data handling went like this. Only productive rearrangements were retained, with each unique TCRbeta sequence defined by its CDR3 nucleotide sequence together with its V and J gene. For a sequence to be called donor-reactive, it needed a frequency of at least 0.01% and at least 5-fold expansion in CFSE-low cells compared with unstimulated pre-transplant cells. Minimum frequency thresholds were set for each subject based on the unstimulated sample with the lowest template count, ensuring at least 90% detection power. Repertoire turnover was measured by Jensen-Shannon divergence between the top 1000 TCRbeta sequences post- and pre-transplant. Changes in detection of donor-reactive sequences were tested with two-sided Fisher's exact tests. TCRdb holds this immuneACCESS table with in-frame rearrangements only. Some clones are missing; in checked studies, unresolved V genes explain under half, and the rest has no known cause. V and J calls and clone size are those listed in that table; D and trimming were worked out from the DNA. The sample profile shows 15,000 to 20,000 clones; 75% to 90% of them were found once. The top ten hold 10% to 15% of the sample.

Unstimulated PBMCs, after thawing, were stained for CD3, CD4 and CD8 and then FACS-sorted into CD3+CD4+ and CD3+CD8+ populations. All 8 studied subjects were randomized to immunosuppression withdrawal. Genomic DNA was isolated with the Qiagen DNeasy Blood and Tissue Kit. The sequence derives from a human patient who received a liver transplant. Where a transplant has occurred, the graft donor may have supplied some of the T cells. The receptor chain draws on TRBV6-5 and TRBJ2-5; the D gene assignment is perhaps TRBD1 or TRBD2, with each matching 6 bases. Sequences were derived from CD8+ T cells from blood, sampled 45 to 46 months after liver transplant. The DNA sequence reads TGTGCCAGCAGTCTTAGGGGGGTTGAGACCCAGTACTTC. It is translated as CASSLRGVETQYF.